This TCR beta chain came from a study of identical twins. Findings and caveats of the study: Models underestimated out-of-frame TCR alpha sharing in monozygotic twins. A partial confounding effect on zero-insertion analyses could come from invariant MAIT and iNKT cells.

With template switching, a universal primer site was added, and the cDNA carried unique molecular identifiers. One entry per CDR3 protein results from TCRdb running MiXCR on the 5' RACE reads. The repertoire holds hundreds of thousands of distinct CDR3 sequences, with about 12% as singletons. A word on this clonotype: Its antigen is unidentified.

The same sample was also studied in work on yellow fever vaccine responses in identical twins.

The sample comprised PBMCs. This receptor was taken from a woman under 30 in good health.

The CDR3 coding sequence is TGTGCCAGCAGCTTAGTACTAACTAGCGGGGGCAACTACGAGCAGTACTTC. Its translation: CASSLVLTSGGNYEQYF. The rearrangement uses TRBV11-3 and TRBJ2-7; 11 nucleotides align to TRBD2. The CDR3 extends over 17 amino acids. The ends lost 1 base at V and 3 bases at J; junction bases unmatched: 8. The germline V gene encodes CDR1 SGHNT and CDR2 YENEEA.